Below, 3 T cell receptor beta chains from the same sample are listed, as sequenced in a study of T-cell reconstitution after alpha-beta-depleted transplantation in children. Unique molecular identifiers were incorporated into the prepared TCRbeta library. One entry per CDR3 protein results from TCRdb running MiXCR on the PCR reads. The repertoire has around 200,000 distinct CDR3 sequences, approximately 9% of them found once; the top ten carry 5% to 7%. Source: PBMCs from the stem cell graft donor, taken from the stem cell graft. These receptor sequences come from a human donor who donated a stem cell graft to a child with acute lymphoblastic leukemia.

At least ten counts were recorded for this clonotype. The rearrangement uses TRBV4-2 and TRBJ2-5; TRBD2 matches 8 bases. The CDR3 spans 19 residues. Trimming at V came to 0 bases and at J to 5 bases, leaving 17 bases not matched to a gene. CDR1 is LGHNA and CDR2 is YNFKEQ in the germline V gene. The DNA of the CDR3 is TGTGCCAGCAGCCAAGATAGGCGACTAGCGTATCTTCGGGAGGAGACCCAGTACTTC. Translating gives CASSQDRRLAYLREETQYF.

The gene calls are TRBV7-2 and TRBJ2-3; D is possibly TRBD2 (6 bases). CDR1 SGHTA and CDR2 FQGNSA come from the germline V gene. The V and J ends lost 0 bases and 1 base respectively, with 11 bases between them. This CDR3 has 16 amino acids. CDR3 DNA: TGTGCCAGCAGCTTAGCGGTCGGCGGGGGCACAGATACGCAGTATTTT. It encodes CASSLAVGGGTDTQYF.

The chain has TRBV10-3 and TRBJ2-7; TRBD1 agrees at 11 bases. The CDR3 loop spans 16 amino acids. The germline V gene has CDR1 ENHRY and CDR2 SYGVKD. The J segment lost 4 bases and the V segment lost 2 bases, leaving 7 bases of the junction unmatched. CDR3 bases: TGTGCCATCAGTGAGCCAGGGGACAGGGGGAGGTACGAGCAGTACTTC. Its translation: CAISEPGDRGRYEQYF.